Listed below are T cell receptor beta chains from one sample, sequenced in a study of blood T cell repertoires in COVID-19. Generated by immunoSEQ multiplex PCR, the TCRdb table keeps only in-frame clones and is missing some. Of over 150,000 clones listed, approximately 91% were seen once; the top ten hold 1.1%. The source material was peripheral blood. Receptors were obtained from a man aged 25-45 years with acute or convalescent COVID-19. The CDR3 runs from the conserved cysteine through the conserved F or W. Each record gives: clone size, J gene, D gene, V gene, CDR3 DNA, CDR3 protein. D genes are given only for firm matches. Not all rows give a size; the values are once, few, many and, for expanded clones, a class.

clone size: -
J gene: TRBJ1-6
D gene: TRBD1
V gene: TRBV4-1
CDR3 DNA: TGCGCCAGCAGGTCCCCCGGGACAGGGATATATAATTCACCCCTCCACTTT
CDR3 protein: CASRSPGTGIYNSPLHF

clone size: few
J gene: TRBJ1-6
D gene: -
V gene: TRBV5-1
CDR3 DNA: TGCGCCAGCAGCTTAGAGAATTCACCCCTCCACTTT
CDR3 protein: CASSLENSPLHF

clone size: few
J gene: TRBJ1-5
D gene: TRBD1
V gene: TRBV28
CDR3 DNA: TGTGCCAGCAGTCCGGCGGGACAGCTGTATAGCAATCAGCCCCAGCATTTT
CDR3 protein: CASSPAGQLYSNQPQHF

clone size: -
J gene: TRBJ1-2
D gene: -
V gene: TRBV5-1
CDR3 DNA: TGCGCCAGCAACCAAGGACAGCTCGGCTATGGCTACACCTTC
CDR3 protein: CASNQGQLGYGYTF

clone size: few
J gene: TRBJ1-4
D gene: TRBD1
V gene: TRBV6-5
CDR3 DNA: TGTGCCAGCAGTTACGGACAGGGGGCTAATGAAAAACTGTTTTTT
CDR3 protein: CASSYGQGANEKLFF

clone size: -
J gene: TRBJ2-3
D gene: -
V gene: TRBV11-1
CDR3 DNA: TGTGCCAGCAGTCTAGGCCCAGATACGCAGTATTTT
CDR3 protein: CASSLGPDTQYF

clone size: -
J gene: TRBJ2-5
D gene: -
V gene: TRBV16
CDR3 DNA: TGTGCCAGCAGCCAATCGACCAGGGGCCAAGAGACCCAGTACTTC
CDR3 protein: CASSQSTRGQETQYF

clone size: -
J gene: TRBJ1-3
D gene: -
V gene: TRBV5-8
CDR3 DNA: TGTGCCAGCAGCTTTTCCGGGTACGGAAACACCATATATTTT
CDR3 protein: CASSFSGYGNTIYF

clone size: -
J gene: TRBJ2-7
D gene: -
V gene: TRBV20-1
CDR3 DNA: TGCAGTGTTGGCCACGAGCAGTACTTC
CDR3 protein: CSVGHEQYF

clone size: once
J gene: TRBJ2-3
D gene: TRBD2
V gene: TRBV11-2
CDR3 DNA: TGTGCCAGCAGCTTAGGGATGCGGGGGGGAGATACGCAGTATTTT
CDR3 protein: CASSLGMRGGDTQYF

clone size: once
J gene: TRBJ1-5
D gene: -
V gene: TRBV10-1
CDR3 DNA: TGCGCCAGCCTCCCAGGGGCAAAGATCAAGTCGGTCAGCAATCAGCCCCAGCATTTT
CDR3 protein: CASLPGAKIKSVSNQPQHF

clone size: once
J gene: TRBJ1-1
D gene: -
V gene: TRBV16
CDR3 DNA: TGTGCCAGCAGCCCGCAACAGGGTGGCACTGAAGCTTTCTTT
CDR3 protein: CASSPQQGGTEAFF

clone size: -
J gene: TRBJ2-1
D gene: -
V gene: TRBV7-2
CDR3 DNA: TGTGCCAGCAGCTTAGGCCCTTCGACCACTAGTGCTGAGCAGTTCTTC
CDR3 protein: CASSLGPSTTSAEQFF

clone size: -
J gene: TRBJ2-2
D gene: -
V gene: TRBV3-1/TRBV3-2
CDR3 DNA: TGTGCCAGCAGCCCGTTCAGGGTGGCCGGGGAGCTGTTTTTT
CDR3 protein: CASSPFRVAGELFF

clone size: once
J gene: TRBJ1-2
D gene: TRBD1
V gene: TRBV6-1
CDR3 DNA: TGTGCCAGCAGTGAACTGGGACAGGGGATTTTGAGTAATGGCTACACCTTC
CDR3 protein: CASSELGQGILSNGYTF

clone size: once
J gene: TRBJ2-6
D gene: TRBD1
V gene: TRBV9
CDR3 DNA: TGTGCCAGCAGCCCAACCACCCCCGGGACAGGTACATCTGGGGCCAACGTCCTGACTTTC
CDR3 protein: CASSPTTPGTGTSGANVLTF

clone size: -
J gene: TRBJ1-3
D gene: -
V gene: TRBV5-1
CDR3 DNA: TGCGCCAGCAGCCCTTCTGGAAACACCATATATTTT
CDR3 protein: CASSPSGNTIYF

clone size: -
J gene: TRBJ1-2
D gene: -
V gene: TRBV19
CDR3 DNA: TGTGCCAGTAGCCGTGGGGGGACTAAAATAGAATATGGCTACACCTTC
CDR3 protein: CASSRGGTKIEYGYTF

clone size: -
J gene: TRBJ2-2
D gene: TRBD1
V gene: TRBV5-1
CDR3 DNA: TGCGCCAGCAGCTTGAGGACAGGGCCCGGGGAGCTGTTTTTT
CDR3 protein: CASSLRTGPGELFF

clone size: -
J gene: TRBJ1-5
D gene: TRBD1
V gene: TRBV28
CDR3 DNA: TGTGCCAGCAGTCACGGGACAGGGGAACCTTATAGCAATCAGCCCCAGCATTTT
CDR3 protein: CASSHGTGEPYSNQPQHF

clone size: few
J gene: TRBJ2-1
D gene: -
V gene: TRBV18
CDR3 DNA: TGTGCCAGCTCACCCGGGACACCTTACAATGAGCAGTTCTTC
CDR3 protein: CASSPGTPYNEQFF

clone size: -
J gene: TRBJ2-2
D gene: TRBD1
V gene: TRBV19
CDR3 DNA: TGTGCCAGTAGTGGGGGACAGGCGAACACCGGGGAGCTGTTTTTT
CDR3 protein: CASSGGQANTGELFF

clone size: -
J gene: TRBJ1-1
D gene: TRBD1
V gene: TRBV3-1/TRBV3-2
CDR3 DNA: TGTGCCAGCAGCCAGGACAGGGTGAACACTGAAGCTTTCTTT
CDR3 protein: CASSQDRVNTEAFF

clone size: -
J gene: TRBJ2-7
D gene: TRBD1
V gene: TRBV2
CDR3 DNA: TGTGCCAGCAGGAAGGGACAGGGTCCCTACGAGCAGTACTTC
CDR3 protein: CASRKGQGPYEQYF

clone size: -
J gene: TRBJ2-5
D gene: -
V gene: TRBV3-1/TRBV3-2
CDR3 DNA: TGTGCCAGTCACAGGGTTAAGGGTGAGACCCAGTACTTC
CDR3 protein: CASHRVKGETQYF

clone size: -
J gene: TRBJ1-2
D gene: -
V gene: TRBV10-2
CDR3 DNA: TGCGCCAGCAAGGCGGGCGATTATGGCTACACCTTC
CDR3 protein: CASKAGDYGYTF

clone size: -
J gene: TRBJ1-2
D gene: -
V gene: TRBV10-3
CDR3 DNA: TGTGCCATCAGTGAGATACAGGAACGCTATGGCTACACCTTC
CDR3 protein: CAISEIQERYGYTF

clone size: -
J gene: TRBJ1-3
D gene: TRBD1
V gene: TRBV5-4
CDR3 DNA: TGTGCCAGCAGCCTCCCCGACAGGGTCTCTGGAAACACCATATATTTT
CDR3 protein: CASSLPDRVSGNTIYF

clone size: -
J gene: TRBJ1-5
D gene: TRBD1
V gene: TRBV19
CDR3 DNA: TGTGCCAGTAGTACCTCGGGACAGTTAAATCAGCCCCAGCATTTT
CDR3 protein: CASSTSGQLNQPQHF

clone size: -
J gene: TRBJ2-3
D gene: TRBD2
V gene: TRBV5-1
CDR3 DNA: TGCGCCAGCAGCTGGACTAGCGGGAGTCCCCTACGCACAGATACGCAGTATTTT
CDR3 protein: CASSWTSGSPLRTDTQYF

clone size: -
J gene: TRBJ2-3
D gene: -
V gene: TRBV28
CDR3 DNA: TGTGCCAGCAGTTTATTCCGAGGCCGCGCGGCAGATACGCAGTATTTT
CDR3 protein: CASSLFRGRAADTQYF

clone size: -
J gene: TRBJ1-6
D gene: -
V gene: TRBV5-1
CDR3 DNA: TGCGCCAGCAGCCCCGGGGGTAAGGCACCCCTCCACTTT
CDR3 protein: CASSPGGKAPLHF

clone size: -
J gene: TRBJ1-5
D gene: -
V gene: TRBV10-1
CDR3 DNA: TGCGCCATGGGTGGGACAACGATAATTCAGCCCCAGCATTTT
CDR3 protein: CAMGGTTIIQPQHF

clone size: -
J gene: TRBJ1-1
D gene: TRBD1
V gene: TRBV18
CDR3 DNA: TGTGCCAGCTCACCGACAGGGACCTGGAGAACTGAAGCTTTCTTT
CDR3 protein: CASSPTGTWRTEAFF

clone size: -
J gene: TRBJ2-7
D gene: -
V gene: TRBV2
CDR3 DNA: TGTGCCAGCAGTCAACAGGGCTACGAGCAGTACTTC
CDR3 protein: CASSQQGYEQYF

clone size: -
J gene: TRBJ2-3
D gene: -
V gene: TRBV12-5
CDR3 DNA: TGTGCTAGTGGTTCAGGGTGGGGTTCCGCAGATACGCAGTATTTT
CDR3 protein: CASGSGWGSADTQYF

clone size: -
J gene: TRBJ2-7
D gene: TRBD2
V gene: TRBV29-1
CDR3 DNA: TGCAGCGTTGAAAGCGGGGGGATTTCCTACGAGCAGTACTTC
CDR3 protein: CSVESGGISYEQYF

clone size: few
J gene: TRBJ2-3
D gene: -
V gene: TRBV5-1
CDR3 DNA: TGCGCCAGCAGCCCCGGGGTAGTAATATTGGGCACAGATACGCAGTATTTT
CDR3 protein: CASSPGVVILGTDTQYF

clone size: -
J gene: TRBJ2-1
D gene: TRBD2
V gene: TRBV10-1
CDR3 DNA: TGCGCCAGCAGTGGTCGACTAGCGGGAAATGAGCAGTTCTTC
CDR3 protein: CASSGRLAGNEQFF

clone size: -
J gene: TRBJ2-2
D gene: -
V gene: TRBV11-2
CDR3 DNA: TGTGCCAGCAGCTGGGAGTTCGGGGAGCTGTTTTTT
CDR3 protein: CASSWEFGELFF

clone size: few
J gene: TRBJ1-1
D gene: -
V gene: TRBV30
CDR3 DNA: TGTGCCTGGAGTAGGACAGTGGTCACTGAAGCTTTCTTT
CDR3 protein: CAWSRTVVTEAFF

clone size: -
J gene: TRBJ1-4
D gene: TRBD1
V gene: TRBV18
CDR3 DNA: TGTGCCAGCTCACCCGACAGGGGGAAGAATGAAAAACTGTTTTTT
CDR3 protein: CASSPDRGKNEKLFF